The clone carrying this T cell receptor (beta chain) has ten or more counts. The data belong to a study of regulatory T cells in long-lasting Graves disease. Time point noted: newly diagnosed GD, antithyroid drugs for less than 3 months. RNA isolated from PBMCs was used to make the TCR library. This CDR3 has 17 residues. Germline V gene data show CDR1 as LNHDA and CDR2 as SQIVND (reference sequence). Trimming left V 5 bases short and J 0 bases short, with 14 bases between. Building of the TCR beta libraries involved iRepertoire HTBI primers and Arm-PCR of CDR3 regions. TCRdb reanalysed the multiplex PCR reads using MiXCR and keeps one entry per CDR3 protein. The sample yields around 250,000 distinct CDR3 sequences, around 16% seen once.

This chain links TRBV19 with TRBJ2-6; D gene ambiguous. Sequenced here: peripheral blood mononuclear cells (PBMCs), sampled at new diagnosis, from a patient treated with antithyroid drugs. The receptor comes from a female donor with Graves disease. The CDR3 spells CASSPYYTSSGANVLTF. The CDR3 DNA follows: TGTGCCAGTAGTCCTTACTACACGAGCTCTGGGGCCAACGTCCTGACTTTC.